These 17 T cell receptor beta chains share one sample of origin, sequenced in a study of blood T cell repertoires in COVID-19. Profiled with immunoSEQ multiplex PCR; TCRdb holds only in-frame clones, not every one. The table has 150,000 or so clones, roughly four fifths seen once. The sample taken for sequencing was peripheral blood. All receptors come from a woman aged 60-70 years with acute or convalescent COVID-19.

This sequence joins TRBV9 and TRBJ2-1, with 8 bases that match TRBD2. Germline values: CDR1 SGDLS, CDR2 YYNGEE. The CDR3 length is 14 residues. The J segment lost 3 bases and the V segment lost 4 bases, leaving 3 bases of the junction unmatched. This CDR3 is CASSPGGLYNEQFF. The CDR3, as DNA: TGTGCCAGCAGCCCGGGGGGGCTCTACAATGAGCAGTTCTTC.

The chain joins TRBV4-1 to TRBJ1-1; maybe TRBD1 (6 bases). This CDR3 contains 16 residues. Germline loops: CDR1 MGHRA, CDR2 YSYEKL. Deletions cut 5 bases from V and 1 base from J, with 17 bases between. The CDR3 coding sequence is TGCGCCAGCAGCGGCTTGTTGGGGGCTGGGAACACTGAAGCTTTCTTT. Translating gives CASSGLLGAGNTEAFF.

The J gene is TRBJ1-5, the V gene TRBV7-2; 11 nucleotides align to TRBD1. Germline-derived CDR1 and CDR2 are SGHTA and FQGNSA. Trimming at V came to 5 bases and at J to 0 bases, leaving 6 bases not matched to a gene. This CDR3 is built from 17 residues. The CDR3 region has the DNA TGTGCCAGCAGCACCCGGACAGGGGGCCGTAGCAATCAGCCCCAGCATTTT. It encodes CASSTRTGGRSNQPQHF.

The DNA of the CDR3 is TGTGCCAGCAGCCCGCTGGGGACAGGTAATGAGCAGTTCTTC. Encoded protein: CASSPLGTGNEQFF. The chain is built from TRBV7-6 and TRBJ2-1; TRBD1 matches at 8 bases. Per germline, CDR1 SGHVS and CDR2 FNYEAQ. CDR3 length: 14 amino acids. Germline trimming cut 5 bases from V and 7 bases from J; bases unmatched to any gene: 7.

This chain uses TRBV28 with TRBJ2-5, with TRBD2 as a possible D gene (6 bases). Trimming took 3 bases from V and 4 from J, leaving 24 bases between them. The CDR3 is 18 residues long. Germline assignment: CDR1 MDHEN and CDR2 SYDVKM. This CDR3 is CASSFKGRRGPWGETQYF. Here the CDR3 DNA reads TGTGCCAGCAGTTTTAAGGGGAGGAGGGGCCCTTGGGGAGAGACCCAGTACTTC.

The genes are TRBV5-1 and TRBJ1-1; D might be TRBD1 (6 bases). Germline values: CDR1 SGHRS, CDR2 YFSETQ. The germline V and J ends were trimmed by 0 bases and 5 bases, with 8 bases remaining between them. This CDR3 contains 13 residues. The CDR3 region has the DNA TGCGCCAGCAGCTTGGTTCAGGGGACTGAAGCTTTCTTT. As protein: CASSLVQGTEAFF.

The V call is TRBV5-1, the J call TRBJ1-1; TRBD1 might be the D (6 bases). V was shortened by 3 bases and J by 1 base, with 13 bases between the two germline ends. The length of the CDR3 is 15 residues. CDR1 and CDR2 from the germline V gene are SGHRS and YFSETQ. The CDR3 DNA follows: TGCGCCAGCAGCTGGCAGGGGTTGGGGAACACTGAAGCTTTCTTT. Protein product: CASSWQGLGNTEAFF. The whole variable domain, remainder taken from reference TRBV5-1 and TRBJ1-1, is KAGVTQTPRYLIKTRGQQVTLSCSPISGHRSVSWYQQTPGQGLQFLFEYFSETQRNKGNFPGRFSGRQFSNSRSEMNVSTLELGDSALYLCASSWQGLGNTEAFFGQGTRLTVV.

The V call is TRBV28, the J call TRBJ1-2; 9 bases fit TRBD1. V shed 4 bases and J 6 bases; nucleotides not matched to a gene: 9. The CDR3 runs to 15 residues. From germline, CDR1 is MDHEN and CDR2 SYDVKM. The CDR3 DNA sequence: TGTGCCAGCAGTTCCGGGACAGGGAAGTATAATGGCTACACCTTC. Translated, it gives CASSSGTGKYNGYTF.

The chain uses TRBV10-1 and TRBJ2-2, with TRBD1 matching 7 bases. V shed 6 bases, J shed 6 bases, and the junction held 4 bases outside the gene matches. The CDR3 loop spans 13 amino acids. From germline, CDR1 is WNHNN and CDR2 SYGVQD (reference sequence). The CDR3 bases are TGCGCCAGCAGGGGACAGTCCGCCGGGGAGCTGTTTTTT. Translating it yields CASRGQSAGELFF.

This sequence joins TRBV19 and TRBJ1-5; maybe TRBD1 (6 bases). Trimming stripped 6 bases from V and 6 bases from J, with 15 bases between. The CDR3 is 14 amino acids. Germline V CDR1 and CDR2: LNHDA, SQIVND (reference sequence). The chain's CDR3 is CASRPTGSAQPQHF. CDR3 DNA sequence: TGTGCCAGTAGACCCACAGGGTCGGCTCAGCCCCAGCATTTT.

This clone has at least ten counts. CDR3 in amino acids: CASSIGTGGVSGYTF. The CDR3, as DNA: TGTGCCAGTAGTATCGGGACAGGGGGTGTGAGTGGCTACACCTTC. This chain connects TRBV19 to TRBJ1-2, with TRBD1 matching 11 bases. Trimming at V came to 3 bases and at J to 7 bases, leaving 7 bases not matched to a gene. Germline lookup yields CDR1 LNHDA and CDR2 SQIVND (reference sequence). The CDR3 loop spans 15 amino acids.

This clone showed up just once. The chain joins TRBV6-1 to TRBJ2-7; possible D gene TRBD1, 5 bases. This CDR3 contains 12 residues. The germline V gene has CDR1 MNHNS and CDR2 SASEGT. The V and J ends lost 3 bases and 7 bases respectively, with 10 bases between them. CDR3 nucleotide sequence: TGTGCCAGCAGTGAGGGGCTATGGGAGCAGTACTTC. Amino acids: CASSEGLWEQYF.

CDR3 DNA sequence: TGTGCCAGCAGAAGTAGCGTTCTTAGCAATCAGCCCCAGCATTTT. As protein: CASRSSVLSNQPQHF. The V and J genes are TRBV6-5 and TRBJ1-5; D is uncertain. V shed 6 bases and J shed 0 bases, with 12 bases lying between them. This CDR3 is built from 15 residues. Germline V gene data show CDR1 as MNHEY and CDR2 as SVGAGI.

This sequence joins TRBV13 and TRBJ2-3, with a tentative D call TRBD1 (5 bases). Trimming cost V 9 bases and J 1 base, with 11 bases left between them. The CDR3 spans 13 residues. Germline V gene lookup returns CDR1 PRHDT and CDR2 FYEKMQ (reference sequence). CDR3 loop: CASHQGRTDTQYF. DNA for the CDR3: TGTGCCAGTCACCAGGGCCGCACAGATACGCAGTATTTT.

The rearrangement uses TRBV18 and TRBJ1-4; a possible D gene is TRBD1 (6 bases). The germline gives CDR1 KGHSH, CDR2 LQKENI. The CDR3 sequence is 16 residues long. V was cut by 4 bases and J by 3 bases, with 15 bases left in between. The CDR3 DNA follows: TGTGCCAGCTCACTAGGGGGTACGGCTGCTAATGAAAAACTGTTTTTT. This codes for CASSLGGTAANEKLFF.

V and J are TRBV19 and TRBJ2-1, with D maybe TRBD2 (5 bases). CDR1 LNHDA and CDR2 SQIVND come from the germline V gene (reference sequence). The V end lost 5 bases, the J end lost 0 bases, and 8 bases lay between the germline ends. This CDR3 is 14 amino acids long. This chain's CDR3 is CASSRRSSYNEQFF. DNA for the CDR3: TGTGCCAGTAGTCGGAGGAGCTCCTACAATGAGCAGTTCTTC. The full variable domain, rest sourced from reference TRBV19 and TRBJ2-1, is DGGITQSPKYLFRKEGQNVTLSCEQNLNHDAMYWYRQDPGQGLRLIYYSQIVNDFQKGDIAEGYSVSREKKESFPLTVTSAQKNPTAFYLCASSRRSSYNEQFFGPGTRLTVL.

This chain connects TRBV7-8 to TRBJ2-3; TRBD1 is a possible D gene (6 bases). Germline V gene lookup returns CDR1 SGHVS and CDR2 FQNEAQ. CDR3 length equals 17 residues. V gave up 5 bases and J gave up 0 bases, with 18 bases separating them. The CDR3 region is CASSGEGDHYSTDTQYF. CDR3 nucleotides: TGTGCCAGCAGCGGAGAGGGGGACCATTATAGCACAGATACGCAGTATTTT.